Each of the 31 T cell receptor beta chains below was sequenced from the same sample in a study of shared clonotypes between healthy human individuals. Naive CD8 cells comprised CD45RO-negative, CCR7-positively selected cells, excluding terminally differentiated effector memory CD45RA+ cells. TCRdb's table, derived via immunoSEQ multiplex PCR, lists solely in-frame clones and lacks some. Altogether nearly 2 million clones are present, about 95% being singletons, with the ten largest covering 1.2%. The source material was naive CD8+ T cells sorted from blood. Receptors originate from a man in his late teens or twenties in good health.

The rearrangement joins TRBV11-2 to TRBJ1-5; possibly TRBD1 for D (5 bases). V lost 1 base and J 0 bases, leaving 19 bases between the germline ends. Germline V gives CDR1 SGHAT, CDR2 FQNNGV. CDR3 length equals 19 residues. For the CDR3, the DNA is TGTGCCAGCAGCTTAGGGGGCTGGGGCAGGGAAACTAGCAATCAGCCCCAGCATTTT. Protein sequence: CASSLGGWGRETSNQPQHF.

Concerning this clone: The same CDR3 also results from other DNA sequences found in this sample. J is TRBJ1-1 and V is TRBV9, with TRBD1 matching 7 bases. CDR3 length: 14 amino acids. V was clipped by 0 bases and J by 3 bases; unmatched bases: 2. Germline loops: CDR1 SGDLS, CDR2 YYNGEE. The CDR3 region is CASSVGTGHTEAFF. The CDR3 nucleotides are TGTGCCAGCAGCGTAGGGACAGGACACACTGAAGCTTTCTTT.

In regard to this clone: Different DNA sequences within this sample yield the same CDR3. The chain recombines TRBV7-9 with TRBJ1-2; TRBD1 is a possible D gene (5 bases). The CDR3 is made up of 12 amino acids. The V gene lost 0 bases and the J gene lost 6 bases, with 5 bases spanning the gap. CDR1 is SEHNR and CDR2 is FQNEAQ in the germline V gene (reference sequence). The CDR3 DNA reads TGTGCCAGCAGCTTAGCAGGGGATGGCTACACCTTC. Protein: CASSLAGDGYTF.

V usage is TRBV13 and J usage is TRBJ2-1, with 7 bases lining up with TRBD1. Germline loops: CDR1 PRHDT, CDR2 FYEKMQ (reference sequence). The junction had 7 bases not matched to a gene; V was cut back by 5 bases and J by 3 bases. This CDR3 is built from 15 residues. The CDR3 nucleotides read TGTGCCAGCAGCCAGCAGGGGGTTCTCTACAATGAGCAGTTCTTC. Its translation: CASSQQGVLYNEQFF.

Details on this clone: This specimen includes other DNA sequences encoding the same CDR3. V and J are TRBV9 and TRBJ2-5; D ambiguous. CDR1 SGDLS and CDR2 YYNGEE come from the germline V gene. CDR3 size: 13 residues. V was shortened by 2 bases and J by 5 bases, with 10 bases between the two germline ends. The CDR3 spells CASSVRSWETQYF. In DNA form, the CDR3 reads TGTGCCAGCAGCGTCCGGTCGTGGGAGACCCAGTACTTC.

This chain uses TRBV4-3 with TRBJ2-2, with 10 positions matching TRBD1. This CDR3 is 18 amino acids long. Germline values: CDR1 LGHNA, CDR2 YSLEER. With V trimmed by 0 bases and J by 4 bases, 8 bases remained unmatched. This CDR3 is CASSQDLDRGVITGELFF. The DNA for the CDR3 is TGCGCCAGCAGCCAAGACTTGGACAGGGGGGTGATCACCGGGGAGCTGTTTTTT.

The chain carries TRBV9 and TRBJ2-3; 7 bases are a match to TRBD1. There are 17 residues in the CDR3. The V gene's germline CDR1 is SGDLS and CDR2 YYNGEE. The V segment lost 3 bases and the J segment 4 bases; nucleotides outside the gene matches: 14. Here the CDR3 reads CASSDGSTGARPDTQYF. For the CDR3, the DNA is TGTGCCAGCAGCGACGGCAGTACAGGGGCGAGGCCAGATACGCAGTATTTT.

This clone came up once. The chain employs TRBV19 and TRBJ2-2, with D unclear. CDR1 and CDR2 from the germline V gene are LNHDA and SQIVND (reference sequence). V was cut by 7 bases and J by 2 bases, with 11 bases left in between. The length of the CDR3 is 14 residues. The CDR3 nucleotides are TGTGCCAGTACCCCCTGGGCCAACACCGGGGAGCTGTTTTTT. Protein sequence: CASTPWANTGELFF.

As concerns this clone: This sample includes further DNA sequences coding for the same CDR3. This chain uses TRBV29-1 with TRBJ2-1, with D maybe TRBD2 (6 bases). V lost 0 bases and J lost 0, with 9 bases in between. The CDR3 runs to 15 residues. The germline V gene encodes CDR1 SQVTM and CDR2 ANQGSEA. The CDR3 DNA sequence: TGCAGCGTTGAAGATCGGGGGAGCTCCTACAATGAGCAGTTCTTC. As protein: CSVEDRGSSYNEQFF.

The chain recombines TRBV6-5 with TRBJ1-1, with a weak D call TRBD1 (5 bases). CDR1 and CDR2 (germline): MNHEY, SVGAGI. The CDR3 sequence is 14 residues long. Trimming cost V 2 bases and J 3 bases, with 10 bases left between them. CDR3 nucleotide sequence: TGTGCCAGCAGTTACGGTTGGGGGGACACTGAAGCTTTCTTT. Protein sequence: CASSYGWGDTEAFF.

The sample holds one count of this clone. This chain joins TRBV9 and TRBJ2-3, with 10 bases that match TRBD2. Germline trimming cut 0 bases from V and 2 bases from J; bases unmatched to any gene: 3. CDR1 and CDR2 (germline): SGDLS, YYNGEE. The CDR3 is made up of 16 amino acids. Written as DNA, the CDR3 is TGTGCCAGCAGCGTAGGGACTAGCGGAATCACAGATACGCAGTATTTT. Protein product: CASSVGTSGITDTQYF.

The chain links TRBV30 to TRBJ2-7, with D perhaps TRBD1 (5 bases). Per the germline V gene, CDR1 is GTSNPN and CDR2 is SVGIG (reference sequence). The V gene lost 1 base and the J gene lost 3 bases, with 10 bases spanning the gap. This CDR3 spans 13 amino acids. The CDR3 protein is CAWSGGQGYEQYF. In DNA form, the CDR3 reads TGTGCCTGGAGTGGGGGCCAGGGCTACGAGCAGTACTTC.

For the CDR3, the DNA is TGTGCCAGCAGCCCTCTCCGACTCGTCCACGAGCAGTACTTC. Its protein is CASSPLRLVHEQYF. The V gene is TRBV7-6, the J gene TRBJ2-7; D is unclear. CDR1 is SGHVS, CDR2 FNYEAQ, per germline. This CDR3 has 14 residues. The V and J ends lost 5 bases and 5 bases respectively, with 16 bases between them.

The genes are TRBV5-4 and TRBJ2-1; D is ambiguous. The CDR3 is 14 residues long. Trimming pared 1 base from V and 9 bases from J, leaving 14 bases between. The V gene's germline CDR1 is SGHNT and CDR2 YYREEE (reference sequence). CDR3 sequence reads: CASSLQVSGSEQFF. The CDR3 DNA follows: TGTGCCAGCAGCTTGCAGGTCTCCGGCAGTGAGCAGTTCTTC.

The rearrangement uses TRBV19 and TRBJ2-7; possibly TRBD1 or TRBD2 for D (5 bases each). V dropped 5 bases and J dropped 2 bases, with 16 bases sitting between them. Germline V gene sequence: CDR1 LNHDA, CDR2 SQIVND (reference sequence). The CDR3 contains 15 residues. CDR3 region: CASSFRDAGPYEQYF. The CDR3 DNA follows: TGTGCCAGTAGTTTCAGGGACGCCGGGCCCTACGAGCAGTACTTC.

To note about this clone: Additional DNA sequences in this sample encode the identical CDR3. The chain is built from TRBV4-1 and TRBJ2-1; unclear D gene. This CDR3 contains 13 residues. The germline V gene encodes CDR1 MGHRA and CDR2 YSYEKL. The germline V and J ends were trimmed by 1 base and 4 bases, with 5 bases remaining between them. The CDR3 loop reads CASSQVGYNEQFF. The CDR3 DNA follows: TGCGCCAGCAGCCAAGTTGGATACAATGAGCAGTTCTTC.

The V call is TRBV9, the J call TRBJ2-7; 9 bases fit TRBD1. The CDR3 length is 14 residues. The germline V gene has CDR1 SGDLS and CDR2 YYNGEE. J was trimmed by 5 bases and V by 3 bases; bases with no gene match: 6. The CDR3 here is CASSAGTGRDEQYF. DNA for the CDR3: TGTGCCAGCAGCGCAGGGACAGGGAGGGACGAGCAGTACTTC.

The chain is built from TRBV30 and TRBJ1-2, with D perhaps matching TRBD1 (6 bases). With 0 bases removed from V and 4 bases from J, the gap between germline ends came to 12 bases. The CDR3 totals 14 residues. Germline V gene sequence: CDR1 GTSNPN, CDR2 SVGIG (reference sequence). CDR3 in DNA: TGTGCCTGGAGTGTACAGGGTTGGAGCTATGGCTACACCTTC. It is translated as CAWSVQGWSYGYTF.

The chain joins TRBV30 to TRBJ1-1; D remains unclear. This CDR3 comprises 17 residues. The germline V and J ends were trimmed by 0 bases and 3 bases, with 20 bases remaining between them. From germline, CDR1 is GTSNPN and CDR2 SVGIG (reference sequence). CDR3 DNA: TGTGCCTGGAGTGTAGAGGCTTATGGTTTTTTTGACACTGAAGCTTTCTTT. This sequence encodes CAWSVEAYGFFDTEAFF.

A note on this clone: This same CDR3 is encoded by further DNA sequences in the sample. The chain combines TRBV27 with TRBJ2-5, with 7 bases identical to TRBD1. J gave up 1 base and V 4 bases, and 3 bases lay outside the gene matches. Germline loops: CDR1 MNHEY, CDR2 SMNVEV (reference sequence). This CDR3 is built from 14 residues. CDR3 DNA: TGTGCCAGCAGTTCCCGGGACAGCCAAGAGACCCAGTACTTC. It encodes CASSSRDSQETQYF.

The chain is built from TRBV5-6 and TRBJ2-7; D is unresolved. The CDR3 is 11 residues long. Trimming took 6 bases from V and 5 from J, leaving 9 bases between them. Germline CDR1 reads SGHDT; CDR2 reads YYEEEE. CDR3 sequence reads: CASTSGNEQYF. CDR3 coding DNA: TGTGCCAGCACTTCGGGCAACGAGCAGTACTTC.

CDR3 region: CASSEDWAGTYYGYTF. CDR3 nucleotide sequence: TGCGCCAGCAGTGAAGATTGGGCGGGGACTTACTATGGCTACACCTTC. The gene calls are TRBV10-2 and TRBJ1-2; a possible D gene is TRBD1 (5 bases). The V gene lost 3 bases and the J gene lost 3 bases, with 17 bases spanning the gap. Per the germline V gene, CDR1 is WSHSY and CDR2 is SAAADI. The CDR3 contains 16 residues.

The V call is TRBV7-9, the J call TRBJ1-4; the D gene is possibly TRBD1 (5 bases). The germline gives CDR1 SEHNR, CDR2 FQNEAQ (reference sequence). This CDR3 has 16 residues. With 4 bases removed from V and 8 bases from J, the gap between germline ends came to 20 bases. The CDR3 loop reads CASSSGVGQVGEKLFF. CDR3 DNA: TGTGCCAGCAGCTCGGGAGTCGGACAAGTTGGGGAAAAACTGTTTTTT. Supplemented by reference TRBV7-9 and TRBJ1-4, the full variable domain reads DTGVSQNPRHKITKRGQNVTFRCDPISEHNRLYWYRQTLGQGPEFLTYFQNEAQLEKSRLLSDRFSAERPKGSFSTLEIQRTEQGDSAMYLCASSSGVGQVGEKLFFGSGTQLSVL.

This clone was seen a few times. This sample also contains other DNA sequences that code for the same CDR3. The chain links TRBV6-5 to TRBJ2-2; no definite D call. Germline CDR1 MNHEY, CDR2 SVGAGI. Trimming cost V 2 bases and J 6 bases, with 7 bases left between them. This CDR3 is 13 amino acids long. The CDR3 coding sequence is TGTGCCAGCAGTTACGCAGGAGCCGGGGAGCTGTTTTTT. Translated, it gives CASSYAGAGELFF.

The CDR3: CASSQDWGSANYGYTF. The DNA of the CDR3 is TGCGCCAGCAGCCAAGATTGGGGATCAGCTAACTATGGCTACACCTTC. V and J are TRBV4-3 and TRBJ1-2; D is undetermined. Germline-derived CDR1 and CDR2 are LGHNA and YSLEER. The CDR3 is made up of 16 amino acids. Trimming stripped 0 bases from V and 0 bases from J, with 11 bases between.

J is TRBJ2-1 and V is TRBV5-6; the D gene is possibly TRBD1 (6 bases). Per germline, CDR1 SGHDT and CDR2 YYEEEE. The CDR3 has 15 amino acids. V lost 0 bases and J lost 3, with 10 bases in between. In DNA form, the CDR3 reads TGTGCCAGCAGCTTGGGACGGGACAACTACAATGAGCAGTTCTTC. Encoded protein: CASSLGRDNYNEQFF.

This clone was seen a single time. V is TRBV11-2 and J is TRBJ2-7; D possibly uses TRBD1 or TRBD2 (5 bases each). The V gene's germline CDR1 is SGHAT and CDR2 FQNNGV. With 4 bases removed from V and 3 bases from J, the gap between germline ends came to 16 bases. CDR3 size: 15 residues. The CDR3 region is CASSYRGPFFYEQYF. In nucleotides, the CDR3 is TGTGCCAGCAGCTACCGGGGACCTTTCTTCTACGAGCAGTACTTC.

This clone came up once. V and J are TRBV6-5 and TRBJ1-1; no clear D gene. The germline CDR1 and CDR2 sequences are MNHEY and SVGAGI. The CDR3 is 14 amino acids. V lost 2 bases and J lost 4, with 11 bases in between. The CDR3 bases are TGTGCCAGCAGTTACGAGGATTTTTCCACTGAAGCTTTCTTT. Residues: CASSYEDFSTEAFF.

The J gene is TRBJ2-7, the V gene TRBV11-2; D may be TRBD1 (5 bases). Germline lookup yields CDR1 SGHAT and CDR2 FQNNGV. The CDR3 length is 15 residues. Trimming left V 6 bases short and J 3 bases short, with 18 bases between. This CDR3 reads CASRYPFRGGYEQYF. The CDR3 DNA is TGTGCCAGCAGATACCCCTTTAGGGGCGGCTACGAGCAGTACTTC.

This sequence joins TRBV11-2 and TRBJ1-1; D might be TRBD1 (5 bases). This CDR3 comprises 15 residues. Trimming cost V 5 bases and J 1 base, with 14 bases left between them. Looked up from germline, CDR1 is SGHAT and CDR2 is FQNNGV. The DNA for the CDR3 is TGTGCCAGCAGCCCCCACGGAGACAGGAACACTGAAGCTTTCTTT. Its translation: CASSPHGDRNTEAFF.

Concerning this clone: This sample includes further DNA sequences coding for the same CDR3. The chain joins TRBV9 to TRBJ2-1; D is tentatively TRBD1 or TRBD2 (5 bases each). Germline V CDR1 and CDR2: SGDLS, YYNGEE. The CDR3 is made up of 16 amino acids. Trimming removed 0 bases at V and 0 bases at J, with 10 bases between. CDR3 residues: CASSVVGGSSYNEQFF. The CDR3 DNA is TGTGCCAGCAGCGTAGTTGGGGGAAGCTCCTACAATGAGCAGTTCTTC.